The clone carrying this T cell receptor (beta chain) is a singleton in its sample. Germline lookup yields CDR1 SGHTA and CDR2 FQGNSA. The germline V and J ends were trimmed by 2 bases and 0 bases, with 8 bases remaining between them. This CDR3 is 15 amino acids long. The assay was immunoSEQ multiplex PCR, and TCRdb's table has in-frame clones only and misses some. The sample includes about 110,000 clones, 70% to 80% of them seen just once. The data were taken from a study of blood T cell repertoires in COVID-19. About the study: The United States, Italy and Spain provided the acute and convalescent COVID-19 samples.

The sequencing input was peripheral blood. This TCR was recovered from a man of 80 years or more with COVID-19, enrolled during active disease. This chain uses TRBV7-2 with TRBJ1-5; a possible D gene is TRBD1 (6 bases). For the CDR3, the DNA is TGTGCCAGCAGCTTAACAGGGAGTAGCAATCAGCCCCAGCATTTT. Protein sequence: CASSLTGSSNQPQHF.